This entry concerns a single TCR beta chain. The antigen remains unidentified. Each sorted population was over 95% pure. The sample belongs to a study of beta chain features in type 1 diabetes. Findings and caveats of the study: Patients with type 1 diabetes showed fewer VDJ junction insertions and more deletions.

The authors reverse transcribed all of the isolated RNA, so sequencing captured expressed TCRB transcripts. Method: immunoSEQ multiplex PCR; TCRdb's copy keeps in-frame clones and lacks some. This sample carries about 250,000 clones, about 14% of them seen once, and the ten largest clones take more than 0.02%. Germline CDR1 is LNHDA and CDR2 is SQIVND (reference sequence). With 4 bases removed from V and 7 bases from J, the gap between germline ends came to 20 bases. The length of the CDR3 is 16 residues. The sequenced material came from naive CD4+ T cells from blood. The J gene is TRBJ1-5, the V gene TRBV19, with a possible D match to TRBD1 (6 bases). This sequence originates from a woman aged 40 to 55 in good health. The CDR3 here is CASSRAGDGAKQPQHF. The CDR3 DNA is TGTGCCAGTAGTAGGGCAGGGGATGGGGCAAAACAGCCCCAGCATTTT.